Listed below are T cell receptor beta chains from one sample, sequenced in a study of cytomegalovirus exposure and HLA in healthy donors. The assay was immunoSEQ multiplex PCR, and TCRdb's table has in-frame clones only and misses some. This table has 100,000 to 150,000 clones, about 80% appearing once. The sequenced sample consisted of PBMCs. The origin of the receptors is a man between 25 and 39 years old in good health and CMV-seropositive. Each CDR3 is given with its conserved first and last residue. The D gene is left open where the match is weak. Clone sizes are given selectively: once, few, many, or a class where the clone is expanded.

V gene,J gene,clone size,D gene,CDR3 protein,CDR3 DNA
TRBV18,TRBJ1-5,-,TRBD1,CASSPDPGLTGRYQPQHF,TGTGCCAGCTCACCAGACCCGGGGCTGACAGGGCGATACCAGCCCCAGCATTTT
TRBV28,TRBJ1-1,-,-,CASSLTPAREAFF,TGTGCCAGCAGTTTAACCCCCGCCAGGGAAGCTTTCTTT
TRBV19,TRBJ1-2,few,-,CASSSSRQGLFYGYTF,TGTGCCAGTAGTTCCTCCCGCCAGGGGCTTTTCTATGGCTACACCTTC
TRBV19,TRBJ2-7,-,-,CASSIEGHNYEQYF,TGTGCCAGTAGTATAGAGGGACACAACTACGAGCAGTACTTC
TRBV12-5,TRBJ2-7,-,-,CASGSPPSEEQYF,TGTGCTAGTGGTTCTCCCCCCTCGGAGGAGCAGTACTTC
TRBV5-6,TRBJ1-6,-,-,CASSGGQTNSPLHF,TGTGCCAGCAGCGGCGGACAGACAAATTCACCCCTCCACTTT
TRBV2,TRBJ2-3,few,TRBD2,CASSRLAGGGDTQYF,TGTGCCAGCAGTCGCCTAGCGGGGGGTGGAGATACGCAGTATTTT
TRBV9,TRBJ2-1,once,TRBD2,CASSGTSGGYNEQFF,TGTGCCAGCAGCGGGACTAGCGGGGGATACAATGAGCAGTTCTTC
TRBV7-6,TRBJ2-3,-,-,CASSSEDTQYF,TGTGCCAGCAGTAGTGAAGATACGCAGTATTTT
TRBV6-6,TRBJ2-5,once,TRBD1,CASSQDRDETQYF,TGTGCCAGCAGTCAGGACAGGGACGAGACCCAGTACTTC
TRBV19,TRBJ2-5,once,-,CASSMRLRETQYF,TGTGCCAGTAGTATGAGACTACGGGAGACCCAGTACTTC
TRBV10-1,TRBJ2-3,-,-,CASSEPYARDTQYF,TGCGCCAGCAGTGAACCCTATGCAAGAGATACGCAGTATTTT
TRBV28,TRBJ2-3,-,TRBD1,CASAPQGTGTYTQYF,TGTGCCAGCGCGCCGCAAGGGACAGGCACTTATACGCAGTATTTT
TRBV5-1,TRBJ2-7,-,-,CASSLSGRVHEQYF,TGCGCCAGCAGCTTGTCGGGCAGGGTCCACGAGCAGTACTTC
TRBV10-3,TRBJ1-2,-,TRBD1,CAINLEGGQGPANYGYTF,TGTGCCATCAACTTAGAAGGGGGACAGGGGCCCGCTAACTATGGCTACACCTTC
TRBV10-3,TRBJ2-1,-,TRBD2,CAISEYDTGGNEQFF,TGTGCCATCAGTGAATACGACACCGGGGGGAATGAGCAGTTCTTC